Following are 29 T cell receptor beta chains from one sample sequenced in a study of T cell responses to AZD1222 COVID-19 vaccine. Data came from immunoSEQ multiplex PCR; TCRdb stores just in-frame clones and leaves some out. The sample lists about 130,000 clones, just over 85% occurring once. This sample comprised peripheral blood, obtained on day 0 of AZD1222 vaccination. The source of these receptors is an adult in good health.

J is TRBJ1-4 and V is TRBV10-3; D perhaps matches TRBD1 (6 bases). Germline V lookup: CDR1 ENHRY, CDR2 SYGVKD. Trimming removed 4 bases at V and 5 bases at J, with 11 bases between. The CDR3 loop spans 14 amino acids. The CDR3 DNA is TGTGCCATCAGTGTGGGCAGGGGAAATGAAAAACTGTTTTTT. Protein sequence: CAISVGRGNEKLFF.

The rearrangement uses TRBV5-1 and TRBJ2-6; D might be TRBD1 (6 bases). V shed 2 bases and J shed 2 bases, with 17 bases lying between them. Germline V gene lookup returns CDR1 SGHRS and CDR2 YFSETQ. This CDR3 has 18 amino acids. Written as DNA, the CDR3 is TGCGCCAGCAGCTTAAGTGGAATACAGGGCGCTGGGGCCAACGTCCTGACTTTC. Amino acid sequence: CASSLSGIQGAGANVLTF.

The chain has TRBV19 and TRBJ2-7; D may be TRBD1 (5 bases). The V end lost 1 base, the J end lost 0 bases, and 22 bases lay between the germline ends. From germline, CDR1 is LNHDA and CDR2 SQIVND (reference sequence). The CDR3 loop spans 19 amino acids. The CDR3 spells CASSIGYSQGWRTSYEQYF. The CDR3 bases are TGTGCCAGTAGTATAGGTTATTCCCAGGGATGGCGAACCTCCTACGAGCAGTACTTC.

The rearrangement joins TRBV6-5 to TRBJ2-7; either TRBD1 or TRBD2 may fit D (5 bases each). The CDR3 is made up of 12 amino acids. Germline lookup yields CDR1 MNHEY and CDR2 SVGAGI. Trimming left V 10 bases short and J 1 base short, with 11 bases between. The DNA for the CDR3 is TGTGCCACCTCGGGGCAGTCCTACGAGCAGTACTTC. This sequence encodes CATSGQSYEQYF.

V gene TRBV18 combines with J gene TRBJ2-5; 7 positions match TRBD1. Germline CDR1 is KGHSH and CDR2 is LQKENI. V shed 3 bases and J 2 bases; nucleotides not matched to a gene: 3. CDR3 size: 14 residues. The CDR3 bases are TGTGCCAGCTCACCCCCGGGACAGCAAGAGACCCAGTACTTC. It specifies CASSPPGQQETQYF.

The chain joins TRBV4-1 to TRBJ1-5, with unresolved D. The CDR3 spans 14 residues. Between the trimmed V and J ends, which lost 4 bases and 4 bases, there was a span of 11 bases. The germline V gene encodes CDR1 MGHRA and CDR2 YSYEKL. The CDR3 is CASSLGLWNQPQHF. CDR3 bases: TGCGCCAGCAGCCTCGGGTTGTGGAATCAGCCCCAGCATTTT.

The rearrangement uses TRBV6-5 and TRBJ2-7; D is perhaps TRBD1 or TRBD2 (5 bases each). V was clipped by 6 bases and J by 0 bases, with 9 bases between them. The CDR3 runs to 13 residues. Germline-derived CDR1 and CDR2 are MNHEY and SVGAGI. The CDR3 DNA reads TGTGCCAGCAGCGGGACGAGCTCCTACGAGCAGTACTTC. Translated: CASSGTSSYEQYF.

In DNA form, the CDR3 reads TGCGCCAGCAGCTTGGAGGTCAGTGAGCAGTTCTTC. Translated, it gives CASSLEVSEQFF. The rearrangement joins TRBV5-1 to TRBJ2-1; D gene uncertain. This CDR3 spans 12 amino acids. Per the germline V gene, CDR1 is SGHRS and CDR2 is YFSETQ. The V and J ends lost 0 bases and 9 bases respectively, with 7 bases between them.

The J gene is TRBJ2-7, the V gene TRBV14; a weak D match, TRBD1 (6 bases). CDR1 SGHDN and CDR2 FVKESK come from the germline V gene. V was clipped by 4 bases and J by 1 base, with 14 bases between them. This CDR3 comprises 15 residues. Written as DNA, the CDR3 is TGTGCCAGCAGCCGGATACAGGGTATTTCCTACGAGCAGTACTTC. Its protein is CASSRIQGISYEQYF. Complete variable domain (other parts from reference TRBV14 and TRBJ2-7): EAGVTQFPSHSVIEKGQTVTLRCDPISGHDNLYWYRRVMGKEIKFLLHFVKESKQDESGMPNNRFLAERTGGTYSTLKVQPAELEDSGVYFCASSRIQGISYEQYFGPGTRLTVT.

The rearrangement joins TRBV25-1 to TRBJ1-1; 9 bases align to TRBD1. The V and J ends lost 6 bases and 1 base, in that order; junction bases with no gene match: 9. The CDR3 length is 16 residues. Per germline, CDR1 MGHDK and CDR2 SYGVNS. The CDR3 nucleotides read TGTGCCAGCAGCCCTCGGGACAGGGTTCAGAACACTGAAGCTTTCTTT. Amino acid sequence: CASSPRDRVQNTEAFF.

This clone was observed a single time. The genes are TRBV11-3 and TRBJ2-3; D is possibly TRBD2 (8 bases). Per the germline V gene, CDR1 is SGHNT and CDR2 is YENEEA. V lost 5 bases, J lost 2 bases, and 17 bases lay in between. CDR3 length: 16 amino acids. CDR3 in amino acids: CASSVSGGGHTDTQYF. CDR3 sequence (DNA): TGTGCCAGCAGCGTGTCGGGAGGGGGCCACACAGATACGCAGTATTTT.

The chain recombines TRBV11-2 with TRBJ1-2; 7 bases line up with TRBD1. V was clipped by 5 bases and J by 3 bases; unmatched bases: 3. Germline V CDR1 and CDR2: SGHAT, FQNNGV. The CDR3 consists of 13 residues. CDR3 in amino acids: CASSPTGYYGYTF. In nucleotides, the CDR3 is TGTGCCAGCAGCCCGACAGGGTACTATGGCTACACCTTC. The variable domain in full, with the rest retrieved from reference TRBV11-2 and TRBJ1-2, is EAGVAQSPRYKIIEKRQSVAFWCNPISGHATLYWYQQILGQGPKLLIQFQNNGVVDDSQLPKDRFSAERLKGVDSTLKIQPAKLEDSAVYLCASSPTGYYGYTFGSGTRLTVV.

In its sample, this clone was seen once. The V call is TRBV30, the J call TRBJ2-5; 11 bases map to TRBD2. Germline assignment: CDR1 GTSNPN and CDR2 SVGIG (reference sequence). This CDR3 has 15 residues. V shed 0 bases and J 5 bases; nucleotides not matched to a gene: 5. The CDR3 sequence is CAWSVIAGGAETQYF. The DNA of the CDR3 is TGTGCCTGGAGTGTCATAGCGGGGGGGGCGGAGACCCAGTACTTC.

V gene TRBV3-1 (or the pseudogene TRBV3-2) combines with J gene TRBJ2-7, with D uncertain. V gave up 6 bases and J gave up 0 bases, with 12 bases separating them. The CDR3 has 14 amino acids. Germline assignment: CDR1 LGHDT and CDR2 YNNKEL (reference sequence). In nucleotides, the CDR3 is TGTGCCAGCAGGATGACGGGCAGCTCCTACGAGCAGTACTTC. It encodes CASRMTGSSYEQYF.

This chain uses TRBV9 with TRBJ2-5; a possible D gene is TRBD1 (5 bases). The CDR3 is made up of 15 amino acids. V was clipped by 0 bases and J by 3 bases, with 12 bases between them. CDR1 and CDR2 (germline): SGDLS, YYNGEE. CDR3 sequence reads: CASSVGTIREETQYF. The CDR3 bases are TGTGCCAGCAGCGTAGGGACAATTCGTGAAGAGACCCAGTACTTC. Supplemented by reference TRBV9 and TRBJ2-5, the full variable domain reads DSGVTQTPKHLITATGQRVTLRCSPRSGDLSVYWYQQSLDQGLQFLIQYYNGEERAKGNILERFSAQQFPDLHSELNLSSLELGDSALYFCASSVGTIREETQYFGPGTRLLVL.

The chain employs TRBV7-2 and TRBJ1-5; D is uncertain. The V gene lost 1 base and the J gene lost 0 bases, with 7 bases spanning the gap. The germline V gene encodes CDR1 SGHTA and CDR2 FQGNSA. This CDR3 contains 15 residues. The CDR3 DNA follows: TGTGCCAGCAGCTTAGGTGACTATAGCAATCAGCCCCAGCATTTT. Amino acids: CASSLGDYSNQPQHF.

The chain combines TRBV13 with TRBJ2-5; 10 positions match TRBD1. Germline-derived CDR1 and CDR2 are PRHDT and FYEKMQ (reference sequence). CDR3 size: 18 residues. The junction had 14 bases not matched to a gene; V was cut back by 5 bases and J by 2 bases. The CDR3: CASSNPRGDRGPQETQYF. The CDR3, as DNA: TGTGCCAGCAGCAATCCAAGGGGAGACAGGGGGCCTCAAGAGACCCAGTACTTC.

The CDR3 protein is CAIRTGLNTEAFF. CDR3 nucleotide sequence: TGTGCCATCCGGACAGGTTTGAACACTGAAGCTTTCTTT. J is TRBJ1-1 and V is TRBV6-5, with 7 bases that match TRBD1. Germline assignment: CDR1 MNHEY and CDR2 SVGAGI. V lost 10 bases to trimming and J lost 0 bases; unmatched junction nucleotides: 5. CDR3 length: 13 residues.

This clone was recorded once. The rearrangement links TRBV27 to TRBJ1-4, with D possibly being TRBD1 (5 bases). V was cut by 6 bases and J by 8 bases, with 13 bases left in between. Germline lookup yields CDR1 MNHEY and CDR2 SMNVEV (reference sequence). CDR3 size: 13 residues. The CDR3, as DNA: TGTGCCAGCAGCAGGGAGGACAACGAAAAACTGTTTTTT. It encodes CASSREDNEKLFF.

The V gene is TRBV25-1, the J gene TRBJ1-3; D ambiguous. Trimming removed 8 bases from V and 0 bases from J, with 8 bases in between. Germline V gives CDR1 MGHDK, CDR2 SYGVNS. There are 13 residues in the CDR3. CDR3 protein: CASGVHSGNTIYF. CDR3 sequence (DNA): TGTGCCAGCGGTGTCCACTCTGGAAACACCATATATTTT.

The chain is built from TRBV11-1 and TRBJ2-5; TRBD2 matches at 8 bases. CDR3 length: 13 residues. After removal of 5 bases from V and 5 bases from J, the junction contained 4 bases not matched to a gene. Germline V lookup: CDR1 SGHAT, CDR2 FQDESV (reference sequence). The CDR3 protein is CASSRPGGETQYF. For the CDR3, the DNA is TGTGCCAGCAGCCGTCCGGGGGGGGAGACCCAGTACTTC.

The V call is TRBV16, the J call TRBJ2-5; D remains ambiguous. Trimming removed 2 bases from V and 9 bases from J, with 13 bases in between. The CDR3 length is 13 residues. From germline, CDR1 is KGHSY and CDR2 FQNENV. CDR3 residues: CASSQPGLSPQYF. CDR3 coding DNA: TGTGCCAGCAGCCAACCCGGGCTCTCCCCCCAGTACTTC.

The chain joins TRBV10-3 to TRBJ2-7; the D gene could be TRBD1 or TRBD2 (5 bases each). The CDR3 loop spans 14 amino acids. CDR1 is ENHRY and CDR2 is SYGVKD in the germline V gene. Trimming took 5 bases from V and 0 from J, leaving 11 bases between them. The DNA for the CDR3 is TGTGCCATCAGTCCGGGGCCACTCTCCTACGAGCAGTACTTC. Amino acids: CAISPGPLSYEQYF.

This clone was observed once. The chain employs TRBV5-1 and TRBJ2-7; D may be TRBD2 (8 bases). Germline V lookup: CDR1 SGHRS, CDR2 YFSETQ. Trimming cost V 4 bases and J 7 bases, with 15 bases left between them. The CDR3 is made up of 13 amino acids. The CDR3 loop reads CASSREGAEEQYF. CDR3 bases: TGCGCCAGCAGCCGGGAGGGGGCTGAGGAGCAGTACTTC.

The rearrangement uses TRBV11-2 and TRBJ2-1, with 7 nucleotides matching TRBD2. Germline values: CDR1 SGHAT, CDR2 FQNNGV. V shed 5 bases, J shed 5 bases, and the junction held 9 bases outside the gene matches. The CDR3 runs to 15 residues. DNA of the CDR3: TGTGCCAGCAGCACCCGACTAGCAGTCAACAATGAGCAGTTCTTC. Encoded protein: CASSTRLAVNNEQFF.

This clone was seen only once. V is TRBV13 and J is TRBJ2-1; 10 bases agree with TRBD2. The CDR3 is 15 amino acids. Germline lookup yields CDR1 PRHDT and CDR2 FYEKMQ (reference sequence). Unmatched junction bases numbered 5, after V lost 3 bases and J lost 6 bases. CDR3 loop: CASSFIASGSNEQFF. The DNA of the CDR3 is TGTGCCAGCAGCTTTATAGCTAGCGGGAGCAATGAGCAGTTCTTC.

J is TRBJ1-6 and V is TRBV12-3 or TRBV12-4; D is undetermined. The CDR3 covers 12 residues. Deletions cut 3 bases from V and 8 bases from J, with 5 bases between. The CDR3 loop is CASSFSYSPLHF. DNA of the CDR3: TGTGCCAGCAGTTTTTCGTATTCACCCCTCCACTTT.

The chain employs TRBV4-2 and TRBJ2-3; unclear D gene. Trimming took 2 bases from V and 4 from J, leaving 10 bases between them. This CDR3 has 14 residues. Germline loops: CDR1 LGHNA, CDR2 YNFKEQ. The CDR3 here is CASSQPLRADTQYF. CDR3 sequence (DNA): TGTGCCAGCAGCCAACCCCTAAGGGCAGATACGCAGTATTTT.

The chain uses TRBV6-5 and TRBJ1-5, with 11 bases identical to TRBD1. V was clipped by 6 bases and J by 6 bases; unmatched bases: 7. CDR1 and CDR2 from the germline V gene are MNHEY and SVGAGI. There are 15 residues in the CDR3. The CDR3: CASSAGTGGLQPQHF. In DNA, the CDR3 is TGTGCCAGCAGCGCTGGGACAGGGGGGCTTCAGCCCCAGCATTTT.